Below, one T cell receptor (beta chain) is given with its context. This sample was included in a study of blood T cell repertoires in COVID-19. About the study: Acute and convalescent COVID-19 samples came from the United States, Italy and Spain. T cells, B-cell-depleted T cells, or PBMCs provided the cDNA or gDNA that served as material.

Per germline, CDR1 SGHAT and CDR2 FQNNGV. Trimming left V 7 bases short and J 3 bases short, with 12 bases between. CDR3 length: 13 amino acids. The authors' processing: Reference gene primers were amplified, and this amplification served to estimate nucleated cell counts. Assay used: immunoSEQ multiplex PCR; TCRdb lists only in-frame clones, some missing. Clone size and the V and J calls come from that table; the DNA yielded D and trimming. The sample has 95,000 to 150,000 clones; roughly 89% are singletons. This chain uses TRBV11-2 with TRBJ1-1, with a tentative D call TRBD1 (6 bases). This clonotype was sampled from a man aged 35-49 years with acute or convalescent COVID-19. The source material was peripheral blood. For the CDR3, the DNA is TGTGCCAGCACGGGGGGCGAGTACACTGAAGCTTTCTTT. Protein: CASTGGEYTEAFF.